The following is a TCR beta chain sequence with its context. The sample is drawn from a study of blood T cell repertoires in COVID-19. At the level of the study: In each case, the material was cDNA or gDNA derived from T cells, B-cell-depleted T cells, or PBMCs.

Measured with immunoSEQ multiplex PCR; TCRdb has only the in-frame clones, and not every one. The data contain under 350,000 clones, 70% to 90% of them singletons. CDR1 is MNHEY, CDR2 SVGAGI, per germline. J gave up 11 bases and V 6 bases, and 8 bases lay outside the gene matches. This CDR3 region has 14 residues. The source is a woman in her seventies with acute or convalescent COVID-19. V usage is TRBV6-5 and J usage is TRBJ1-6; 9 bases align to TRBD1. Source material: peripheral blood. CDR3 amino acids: CASRLTTGGPPLHF. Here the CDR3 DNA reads TGTGCCAGCAGACTTACGACAGGGGGTCCACCCCTCCACTTT.